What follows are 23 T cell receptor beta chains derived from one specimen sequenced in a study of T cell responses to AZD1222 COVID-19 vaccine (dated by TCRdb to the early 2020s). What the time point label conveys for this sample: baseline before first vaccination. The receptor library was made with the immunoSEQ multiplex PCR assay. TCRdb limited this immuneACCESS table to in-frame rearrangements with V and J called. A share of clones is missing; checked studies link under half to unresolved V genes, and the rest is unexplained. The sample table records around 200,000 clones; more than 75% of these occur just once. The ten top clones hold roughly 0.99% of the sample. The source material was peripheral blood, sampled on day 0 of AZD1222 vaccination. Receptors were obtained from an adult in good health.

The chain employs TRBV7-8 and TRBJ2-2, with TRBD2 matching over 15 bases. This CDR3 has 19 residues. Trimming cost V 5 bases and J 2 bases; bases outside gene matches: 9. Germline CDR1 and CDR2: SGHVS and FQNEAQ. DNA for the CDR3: TGTGCCAGCAGCCCTAGGGGACTAGCGGGAGGACGAAACACCGGGGAGCTGTTTTTT. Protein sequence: CASSPRGLAGGRNTGELFF.

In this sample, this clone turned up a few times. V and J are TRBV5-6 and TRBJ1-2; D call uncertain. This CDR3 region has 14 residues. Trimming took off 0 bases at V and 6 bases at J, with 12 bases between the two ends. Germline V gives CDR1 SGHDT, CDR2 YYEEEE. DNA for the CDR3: TGTGCCAGCAGCTTGGTCTTCCCGGTGGATGGCTACACCTTC. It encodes CASSLVFPVDGYTF.

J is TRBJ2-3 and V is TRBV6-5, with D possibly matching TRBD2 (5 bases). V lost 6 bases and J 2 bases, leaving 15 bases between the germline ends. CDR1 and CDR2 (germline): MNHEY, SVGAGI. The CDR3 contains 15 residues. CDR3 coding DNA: TGTGCCAGCAGGGCCTACGCGCGGGTCACAGATACGCAGTATTTT. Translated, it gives CASRAYARVTDTQYF.

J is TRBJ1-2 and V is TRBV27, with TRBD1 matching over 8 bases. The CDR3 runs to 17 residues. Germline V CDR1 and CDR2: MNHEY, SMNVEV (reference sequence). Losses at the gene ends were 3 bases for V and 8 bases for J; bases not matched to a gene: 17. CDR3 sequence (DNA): TGTGCCAGCAGTTTGGGGCAGGGGGCGGGTTTGTCCGTAGGCTACACCTTC. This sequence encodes CASSLGQGAGLSVGYTF.

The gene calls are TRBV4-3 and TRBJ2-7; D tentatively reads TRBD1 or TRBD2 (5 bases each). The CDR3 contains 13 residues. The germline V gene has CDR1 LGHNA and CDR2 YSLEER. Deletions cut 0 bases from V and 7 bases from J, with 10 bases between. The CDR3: CASSQDPGSEQYF. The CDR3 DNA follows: TGCGCCAGCAGCCAAGATCCAGGGAGTGAGCAGTACTTC.

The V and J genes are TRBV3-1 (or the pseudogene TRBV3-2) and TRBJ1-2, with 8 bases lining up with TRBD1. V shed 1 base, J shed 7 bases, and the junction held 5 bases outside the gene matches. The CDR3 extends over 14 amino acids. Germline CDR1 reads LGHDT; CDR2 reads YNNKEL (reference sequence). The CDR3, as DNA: TGTGCCAGCAGCCAAGGACAGGGGCGCAGTGGCTACACCTTC. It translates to CASSQGQGRSGYTF.

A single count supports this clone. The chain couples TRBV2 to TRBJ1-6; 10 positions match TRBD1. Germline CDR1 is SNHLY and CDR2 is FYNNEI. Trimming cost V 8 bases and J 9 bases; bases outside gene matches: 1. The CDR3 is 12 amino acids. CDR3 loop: CASRDRGSPLHF. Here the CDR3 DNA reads TGTGCCAGCCGGGACAGGGGTTCACCCCTCCACTTT.

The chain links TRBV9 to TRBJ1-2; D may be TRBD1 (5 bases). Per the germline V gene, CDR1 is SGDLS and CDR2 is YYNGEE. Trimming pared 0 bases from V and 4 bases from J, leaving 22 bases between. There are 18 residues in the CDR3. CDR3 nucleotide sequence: TGTGCCAGCAGCGTAGGTCCCGGGACCGCAGAGCAATCCTATGGCTACACCTTC. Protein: CASSVGPGTAEQSYGYTF. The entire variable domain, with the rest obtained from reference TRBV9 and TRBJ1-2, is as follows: DSGVTQTPKHLITATGQRVTLRCSPRSGDLSVYWYQQSLDQGLQFLIQYYNGEERAKGNILERFSAQQFPDLHSELNLSSLELGDSALYFCASSVGPGTAEQSYGYTFGSGTRLTVV.

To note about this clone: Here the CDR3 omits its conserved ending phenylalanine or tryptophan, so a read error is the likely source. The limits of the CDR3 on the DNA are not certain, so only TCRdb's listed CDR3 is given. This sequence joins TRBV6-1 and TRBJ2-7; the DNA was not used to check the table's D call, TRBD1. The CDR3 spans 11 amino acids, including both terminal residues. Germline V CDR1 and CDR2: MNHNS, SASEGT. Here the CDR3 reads CASSEGQPQLI.

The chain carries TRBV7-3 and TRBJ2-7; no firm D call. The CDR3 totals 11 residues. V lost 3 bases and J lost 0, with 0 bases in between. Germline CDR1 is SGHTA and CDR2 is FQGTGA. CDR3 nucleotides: TGTGCCAGCAGCTTCTCCTACGAGCAGTACTTC. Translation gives CASSFSYEQYF.

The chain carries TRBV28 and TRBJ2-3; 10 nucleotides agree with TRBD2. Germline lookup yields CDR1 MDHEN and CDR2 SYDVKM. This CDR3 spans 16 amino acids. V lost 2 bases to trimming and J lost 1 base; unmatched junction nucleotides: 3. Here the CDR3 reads CASSLDLAGGTDTQYF. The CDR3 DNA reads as TGTGCCAGCAGTTTAGATCTAGCGGGGGGCACAGATACGCAGTATTTT.

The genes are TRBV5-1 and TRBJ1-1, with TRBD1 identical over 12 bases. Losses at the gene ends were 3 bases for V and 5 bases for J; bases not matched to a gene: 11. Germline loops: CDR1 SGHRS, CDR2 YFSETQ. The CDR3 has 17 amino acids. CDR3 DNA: TGCGCCAGCAGCTACTACCGGGACAGGGGGCGTAAGACTGAAGCTTTCTTT. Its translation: CASSYYRDRGRKTEAFF.

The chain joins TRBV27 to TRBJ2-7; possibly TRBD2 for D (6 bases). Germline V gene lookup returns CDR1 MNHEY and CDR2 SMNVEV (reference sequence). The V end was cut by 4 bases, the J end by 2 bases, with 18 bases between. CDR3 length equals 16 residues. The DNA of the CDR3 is TGTGCCAGCAGTTACGGGGACTTTCGCGGTACCTACGAGCAGTACTTC. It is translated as CASSYGDFRGTYEQYF.

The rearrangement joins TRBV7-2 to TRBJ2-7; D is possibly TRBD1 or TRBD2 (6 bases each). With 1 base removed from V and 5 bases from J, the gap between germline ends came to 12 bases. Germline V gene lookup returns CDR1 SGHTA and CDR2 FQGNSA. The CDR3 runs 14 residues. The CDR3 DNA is TGTGCCAGCAGCTTAGTCACGGGGGCCAACGAGCAGTACTTC. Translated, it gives CASSLVTGANEQYF.

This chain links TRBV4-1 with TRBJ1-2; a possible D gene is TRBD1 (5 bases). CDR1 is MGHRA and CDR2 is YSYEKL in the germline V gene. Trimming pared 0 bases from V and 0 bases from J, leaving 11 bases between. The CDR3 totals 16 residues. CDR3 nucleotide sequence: TGCGCCAGCAGCCAAGACCCGGGGGGGGCTAACTATGGCTACACCTTC. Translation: CASSQDPGGANYGYTF.

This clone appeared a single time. CDR3 sequence (DNA): TGTGCCAGCAGTGAAGCGCCTGGGGGGACAGGAAACACCATATATTTT. Its translation is CASSEAPGGTGNTIYF. The genes are TRBV6-1 and TRBJ1-3; a possible D gene is TRBD1 (6 bases). The CDR3 loop spans 16 amino acids. The V end was cut by 0 bases, the J end by 4 bases, with 13 bases between. Germline V gives CDR1 MNHNS, CDR2 SASEGT.

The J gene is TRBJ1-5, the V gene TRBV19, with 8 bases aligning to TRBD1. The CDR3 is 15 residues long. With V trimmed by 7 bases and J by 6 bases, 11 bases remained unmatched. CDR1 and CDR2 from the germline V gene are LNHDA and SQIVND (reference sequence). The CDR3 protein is CASTISRGRGQPQHF. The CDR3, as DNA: TGTGCCAGTACCATATCCAGGGGGCGAGGTCAGCCCCAGCATTTT.

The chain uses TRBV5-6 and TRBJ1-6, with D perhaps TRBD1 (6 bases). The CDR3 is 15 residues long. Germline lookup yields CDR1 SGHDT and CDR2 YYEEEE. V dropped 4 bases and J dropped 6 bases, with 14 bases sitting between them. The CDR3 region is CASSRTQGRNSPLHF. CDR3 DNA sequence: TGTGCCAGCAGCAGGACACAGGGTCGTAATTCACCCCTCCACTTT.

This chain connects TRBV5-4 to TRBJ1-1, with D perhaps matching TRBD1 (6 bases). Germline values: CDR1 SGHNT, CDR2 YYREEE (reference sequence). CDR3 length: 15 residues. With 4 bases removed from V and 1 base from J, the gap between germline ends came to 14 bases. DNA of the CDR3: TGTGCCAGCAGCCCAATGACAGGAGCGAACACTGAAGCTTTCTTT. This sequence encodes CASSPMTGANTEAFF. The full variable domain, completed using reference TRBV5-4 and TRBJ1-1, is ETGVTQSPTHLIKTRGQQVTLRCSSQSGHNTVSWYQQALGQGPQFIFQYYREEENGRGNFPPRFSGLQFPNYSSELNVNALELDDSALYLCASSPMTGANTEAFFGQGTRLTVV.

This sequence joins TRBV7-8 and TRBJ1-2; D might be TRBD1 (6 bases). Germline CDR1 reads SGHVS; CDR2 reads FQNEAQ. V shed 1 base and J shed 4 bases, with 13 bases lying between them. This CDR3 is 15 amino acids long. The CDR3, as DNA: TGTGCCAGCAGCTTAGGGGCAGGGGTTAGCTATGGCTACACCTTC. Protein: CASSLGAGVSYGYTF.

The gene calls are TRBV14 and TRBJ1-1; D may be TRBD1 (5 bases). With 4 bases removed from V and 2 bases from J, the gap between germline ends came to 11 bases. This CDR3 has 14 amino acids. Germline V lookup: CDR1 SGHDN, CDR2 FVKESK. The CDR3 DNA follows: TGTGCCAGCAGCCTGATCGACAGCAACACTGAAGCTTTCTTT. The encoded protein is CASSLIDSNTEAFF.

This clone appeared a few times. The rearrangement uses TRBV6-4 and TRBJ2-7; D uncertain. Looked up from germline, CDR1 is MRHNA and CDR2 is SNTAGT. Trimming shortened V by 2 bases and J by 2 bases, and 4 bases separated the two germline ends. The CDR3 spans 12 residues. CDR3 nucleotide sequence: TGTGCCAGCAGTGACGGACCCTACGAGCAGTACTTC. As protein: CASSDGPYEQYF.

This CDR3 is CAGGGASNSPLHF. The CDR3 DNA reads TGCGCCGGCGGTGGGGCCAGCAATTCACCCCTCCACTTT. The chain couples TRBV23-1 to TRBJ1-6; tentative D call: TRBD1 (5 bases). TRBV23-1 has ORF status, its function being uncertain. V was shortened by 11 bases and J by 7 bases, with 15 bases between the two germline ends. The CDR3 loop spans 13 amino acids.